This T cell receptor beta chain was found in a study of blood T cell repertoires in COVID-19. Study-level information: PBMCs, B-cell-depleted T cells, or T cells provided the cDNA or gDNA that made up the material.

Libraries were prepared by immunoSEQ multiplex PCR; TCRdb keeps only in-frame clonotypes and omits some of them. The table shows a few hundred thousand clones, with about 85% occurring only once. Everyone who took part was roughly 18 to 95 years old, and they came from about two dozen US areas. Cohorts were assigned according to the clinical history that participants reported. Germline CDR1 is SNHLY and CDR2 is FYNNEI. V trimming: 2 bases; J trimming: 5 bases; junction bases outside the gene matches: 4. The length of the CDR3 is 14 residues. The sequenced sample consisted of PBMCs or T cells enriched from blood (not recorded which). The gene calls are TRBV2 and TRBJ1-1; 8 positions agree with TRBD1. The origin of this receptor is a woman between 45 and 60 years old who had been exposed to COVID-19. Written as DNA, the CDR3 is TGTGCCAGCAGTGAATTCAGGGGGCAAACTGAAGCTTTCTTT. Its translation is CASSEFRGQTEAFF.